Listed here are 30 T cell receptor beta chains from one sample, sequenced in a study of CD8 T cells in Susac syndrome (dated by TCRdb to about 2019). The library relied on the immunoSEQ multiplex PCR assay. RNA was extracted with the RNeasy kit and roughly 0.45 to 1 ug was reverse transcribed using random hexamers. Using fastp trimming at Q25 and MiXCR clonotype assembly, TCRdb reanalyzed the public sequencing data and kept in-frame beta chains. Rows with one shared CDR3 protein collapse into an entry with the most common genes and DNA. This sample comprises fewer than 90,000 distinct CDR3 sequences, 94% of them detected only once. Around 0.94% of the sample is held by the ten biggest clonotypes. Sequencing input: CD8+ T cells from PBMCs. These receptors all stem from a human donor with Susac syndrome.

The rearrangement uses TRBV5-6 and TRBJ2-1; 8 bases fit TRBD1. Germline trimming cut 9 bases from V and 9 bases from J; bases unmatched to any gene: 20. CDR1 is SGHDT and CDR2 is YYEEEE in the germline V gene. The CDR3 extends over 16 amino acids. In DNA, the CDR3 is TGTGCCACCAATATCGAGACAGGGGATAACTTCGGTGAGCAGTTCTTC. Translation gives CATNIETGDNFGEQFF. Full variable domain (remainder filled in from reference TRBV5-6 and TRBJ2-1): DAGVTQSPTHLIKTRGQQVTLRCSPKSGHDTVSWYQQALGQGPQFIFQYYEEEERQRGNFPDRFSGHQFPNYSSELNVNALLLGDSALYLCATNIETGDNFGEQFFGPGTRLTVL.

The rearrangement joins TRBV3-1 to TRBJ2-1; 7 bases match TRBD2. There are 15 residues in the CDR3. V trimming: 4 bases; J trimming: 4 bases; junction bases outside the gene matches: 7. The germline gives CDR1 LGHDT, CDR2 YNNKEL (reference sequence). The CDR3 DNA reads as TGTGCCAGCAGCCCGCTAGCGGAGACGTACAATGAGCAGTTCTTC. Encoded protein: CASSPLAETYNEQFF.

The chain has TRBV19 and TRBJ2-2; weak D call: TRBD2 (6 bases). The CDR3 runs 15 residues. Germline CDR1 LNHDA, CDR2 SQIVND (reference sequence). V dropped 4 bases and J dropped 1 base, with 10 bases sitting between them. The CDR3 sequence is CASSTSGLNTGELFF. For the CDR3, the DNA is TGTGCCAGTAGTACGAGCGGGCTGAACACCGGGGAGCTGTTTTTT.

The chain carries TRBV7-9 and TRBJ1-2, with D tentatively TRBD1 (5 bases). V lost 6 bases to trimming and J lost 4 bases, with 12 bases between them. Germline lookup yields CDR1 SEHNR and CDR2 FQNEAQ (reference sequence). The CDR3 spans 13 residues. In nucleotides, the CDR3 is TGTGCCAGCAGGCCTGCGGGGCTCTATGGCTACACCTTC. Protein: CASRPAGLYGYTF.

The chain has TRBV7-9 and TRBJ1-6; unclear D gene. Germline loops: CDR1 SEHNR, CDR2 FQNEAQ (reference sequence). V gave up 0 bases and J gave up 7 bases, with 4 bases separating them. The length of the CDR3 is 13 residues. The DNA for the CDR3 is TGTGCCAGCAGCTTAGCTGTAAATTCACCCCTCCACTTT. Protein sequence: CASSLAVNSPLHF.

This chain uses TRBV4-2 with TRBJ2-2, with D perhaps assigned TRBD1 or TRBD2 (5 bases each). Trimming pared 1 base from V and 5 bases from J, leaving 14 bases between. CDR1 is LGHNA and CDR2 is YNFKEQ in the germline V gene. The CDR3 runs to 16 residues. The CDR3 sequence is CASSQGAERGTGELFF. The CDR3 DNA reads TGTGCCAGCAGCCAAGGGGCGGAGAGGGGAACCGGGGAGCTGTTTTTT.

The genes are TRBV12-3 or TRBV12-4 and TRBJ2-2; a weak D match, TRBD2 (5 bases). CDR3 length: 12 amino acids. The V gene lost 5 bases and the J gene lost 6 bases, with 7 bases spanning the gap. CDR3 DNA sequence: TGTGCCAGCAGTCCCGGGGCCGGGGAGCTGTTTTTT. Translation: CASSPGAGELFF.

The gene calls are TRBV7-9 and TRBJ2-7, with D tentatively TRBD1 or TRBD2 (5 bases each). With 6 bases removed from V and 2 bases from J, the gap between germline ends came to 14 bases. This CDR3 is built from 14 residues. Germline lookup yields CDR1 SEHNR and CDR2 FQNEAQ (reference sequence). CDR3 in DNA: TGTGCCAGCAGTTCCGCGGGCAGGGCCTACGAGCAGTACTTC. It codes for CASSSAGRAYEQYF.

The chain has TRBV13 and TRBJ2-4, with 10 nucleotides matching TRBD1. The germline V gene encodes CDR1 PRHDT and CDR2 FYEKMQ (reference sequence). The CDR3 has 15 amino acids. The trim removed 5 bases at V and 8 bases at J, leaving 9 bases unmatched. DNA for the CDR3: TGTGCCAGCAGCGAGTCCGGGACAGGGGATTACATTCAGTACTTC. Translation gives CASSESGTGDYIQYF. Full variable domain (rest looked up from reference TRBV13 and TRBJ2-4): AAGVIQSPRHLIKEKRETATLKCYPIPRHDTVYWYQQGPGQDPQFLISFYEKMQSDKGSIPDRFSAQQFSDYHSELNMSSLELGDSALYFCASSESGTGDYIQYFGAGTRLSVL.

The chain uses TRBV3-1 and TRBJ2-1; 10 nucleotides agree with TRBD2. V trimming: 8 bases; J trimming: 2 bases; junction bases outside the gene matches: 12. The CDR3 length is 17 residues. Germline V gives CDR1 LGHDT, CDR2 YNNKEL (reference sequence). The CDR3 reads CASSTRLAGVTYNEQFF. The CDR3 DNA reads as TGTGCCAGCTCAACACGGCTAGCGGGAGTCACCTACAATGAGCAGTTCTTC.

The chain recombines TRBV12-3 or TRBV12-4 with TRBJ2-5; D remains ambiguous. The V and J ends lost 4 bases and 2 bases respectively, with 8 bases between them. There are 13 residues in the CDR3. The CDR3 sequence: CASSSPPQETQYF. CDR3 in DNA: TGTGCCAGCAGTTCCCCACCACAAGAGACCCAGTACTTC.

CDR3 nucleotides: TGTGCCAGCAGCTTAGATAATCTCGGTGAGCAGTTCTTC. Its protein is CASSLDNLGEQFF. This chain connects TRBV7-6 to TRBJ2-1; D remains ambiguous. V lost 1 base to trimming and J lost 9 bases, with 10 bases between them. CDR3 length equals 13 residues. CDR1 SGHVS and CDR2 FNYEAQ come from the germline V gene.

The chain combines TRBV6-1 with TRBJ2-3; 10 nucleotides line up with TRBD1. This CDR3 is built from 17 residues. CDR1 MNHNS and CDR2 SASEGT come from the germline V gene. Trimming cost V 1 base and J 1 base; bases outside gene matches: 5. Here the CDR3 reads CASSEVPGTGGTDTQYF. CDR3 coding DNA: TGTGCCAGCAGTGAAGTGCCCGGGACAGGGGGCACAGATACGCAGTATTTT.

The genes are TRBV7-9 and TRBJ2-1; 8 bases map to TRBD1. CDR3 size: 16 residues. The V gene's germline CDR1 is SEHNR and CDR2 FQNEAQ (reference sequence). The V gene end was trimmed by 2 bases and the J gene end by 8 bases; junction bases not matched to a gene: 11. The CDR3 region is CASSLKGQGALDEQFF. DNA of the CDR3: TGTGCCAGCAGCTTAAAAGGGCAGGGGGCTTTAGATGAGCAGTTCTTC.

The gene calls are TRBV7-2 and TRBJ2-2, with unresolved D. V gave up 4 bases and J gave up 4 bases, with 13 bases separating them. The CDR3 is 15 amino acids. Looked up from germline, CDR1 is SGHTA and CDR2 is FQGNSA. CDR3 nucleotide sequence: TGTGCCAGCAGCTCTTTCGGTTACGGCACCGGGGAGCTGTTTTTT. Protein sequence: CASSSFGYGTGELFF.

The J gene is TRBJ2-7, the V gene TRBV5-4, with 12 positions matching TRBD2. V lost 4 bases and J lost 2; bases outside the gene matches: 7. Germline CDR1 SGHNT, CDR2 YYREEE (reference sequence). This CDR3 has 16 residues. CDR3: CASSAHASGRAYEQYF. CDR3 nucleotides: TGTGCCAGCAGCGCCCACGCTAGCGGGAGGGCCTACGAGCAGTACTTC. The variable domain in full, completed from reference TRBV5-4 and TRBJ2-7, reads ETGVTQSPTHLIKTRGQQVTLRCSSQSGHNTVSWYQQALGQGPQFIFQYYREEENGRGNFPPRFSGLQFPNYSSELNVNALELDDSALYLCASSAHASGRAYEQYFGPGTRLTVT.

This chain uses TRBV28 with TRBJ2-5; D uncertain. V was trimmed by 3 bases and J by 1 base, leaving 9 bases between them. CDR1 and CDR2 (germline): MDHEN, SYDVKM. There are 14 residues in the CDR3. The CDR3 spells CASSFLTTQETQYF. The DNA of the CDR3 is TGTGCCAGCAGTTTCTTGACAACCCAAGAGACCCAGTACTTC.

The chain recombines TRBV9 with TRBJ2-7, with 8 nucleotides matching TRBD2. With V trimmed by 4 bases and J by 4 bases, 4 bases remained unmatched. CDR3 length: 13 residues. Looked up from germline, CDR1 is SGDLS and CDR2 is YYNGEE. In DNA form, the CDR3 reads TGTGCCAGCAGCAAGGCTAGCGGGTACGAGCAGTACTTC. It translates to CASSKASGYEQYF. The variable domain in full, with the rest retrieved from reference TRBV9 and TRBJ2-7, is DSGVTQTPKHLITATGQRVTLRCSPRSGDLSVYWYQQSLDQGLQFLIQYYNGEERAKGNILERFSAQQFPDLHSELNLSSLELGDSALYFCASSKASGYEQYFGPGTRLTVT.

The chain carries TRBV5-6 and TRBJ2-7, with D perhaps given as TRBD1 or TRBD2 (6 bases each). Germline V gene data show CDR1 as SGHDT and CDR2 as YYEEEE. V was cut by 3 bases and J by 6 bases, with 22 bases left in between. This CDR3 has 16 residues. For the CDR3, the DNA is TGTGCCAGCAGCTGGGAAGGGACAAGGGGGACTGGCGAGCAGTACTTC. Protein sequence: CASSWEGTRGTGEQYF.

V gene TRBV7-9 combines with J gene TRBJ1-2, with a tentative D call TRBD1 (6 bases). V lost 3 bases, J lost 5 bases, and 10 bases lay in between. The CDR3 contains 13 residues. Germline V CDR1 and CDR2: SEHNR, FQNEAQ (reference sequence). The CDR3 sequence: CASSFGGPYGYTF. In DNA form, the CDR3 reads TGTGCCAGCAGCTTTGGGGGGCCTTATGGCTACACCTTC.

This chain links TRBV12-3 or TRBV12-4 with TRBJ1-2; no clear D gene. The V gene lost 3 bases and the J gene lost 7 bases, with 6 bases spanning the gap. CDR3 length: 11 residues. CDR3 region: CASSLGVGYTF. DNA for the CDR3: TGTGCCAGCAGTTTGGGAGTTGGCTACACCTTC.

The chain is built from TRBV19 and TRBJ1-6, with 8 bases fitting TRBD1. Germline CDR1 reads LNHDA; CDR2 reads SQIVND (reference sequence). V lost 9 bases, J lost 6 bases, and 7 bases stayed unmatched. The CDR3 is 14 amino acids. CDR3 amino acids: CASLGTGVNSPLHF. The CDR3 DNA reads TGTGCCAGCCTCGGGACAGGCGTTAATTCACCCCTCCACTTT.

For this clonotype: Relative to the germline gene, one junction end is altered; a read error may explain this. The rearrangement uses TRBV29-1 and TRBJ2-7; D possibly matches TRBD1 or TRBD2 (5 bases each). The CDR3 extends over 15 amino acids. The V gene's germline CDR1 is SQVTM and CDR2 ANQGSEA. The CDR3 here is CSLLPSRGLTYEQYF. CDR3 in DNA: TGCAGTCTACTGCCATCCCGGGGCCTAACCTACGAGCAGTATTTC.

The chain recombines TRBV3-1 with TRBJ2-5, with D perhaps matching TRBD1 (5 bases). Germline-derived CDR1 and CDR2 are LGHDT and YNNKEL (reference sequence). V lost 1 base and J lost 0, with 15 bases in between. The CDR3 consists of 17 residues. The CDR3 nucleotides are TGTGCCAGCAGCCAAGCACCCTTGACAGCGTACCAAGAGACCCAGTACTTC. Amino acid sequence: CASSQAPLTAYQETQYF.

V and J are TRBV7-9 and TRBJ2-6; 8 nucleotides align to TRBD1. CDR3 length: 13 residues. V shed 5 bases, J shed 13 bases, and the junction held 7 bases outside the gene matches. Per germline, CDR1 SEHNR and CDR2 FQNEAQ (reference sequence). CDR3 in DNA: TGTGCCAGCAGCACCGGACAGGGACCAGTCCTGACTTTC. It codes for CASSTGQGPVLTF.

This chain joins TRBV7-9 and TRBJ1-2; tentative D call: TRBD1 (6 bases). The germline V gene has CDR1 SEHNR and CDR2 FQNEAQ (reference sequence). V was cut by 10 bases and J by 3 bases, with 15 bases left in between. The CDR3 length is 13 residues. CDR3 in amino acids: CAIPADSDYGYTF. The CDR3 DNA follows: TGTGCCATCCCGGCGGACAGCGACTATGGCTACACCTTC.

The V call is TRBV7-9, the J call TRBJ2-7; D uncertain. The V gene lost 1 base and the J gene lost 0 bases, with 10 bases spanning the gap. Germline assignment: CDR1 SEHNR and CDR2 FQNEAQ (reference sequence). The CDR3 has 15 residues. CDR3: CASSLVGSPSYEQYF. CDR3 DNA sequence: TGTGCCAGCAGCTTAGTTGGCAGTCCCTCCTACGAGCAGTACTTC.

The chain joins TRBV12-3 or TRBV12-4 to TRBJ2-1, with 8 bases that match TRBD1. Trimming removed 5 bases from V and 9 bases from J; junction bases left unmatched: 9. CDR3 length: 14 amino acids. CDR3 bases: TGTGCCAGCAGTCCCATGACAGGGGATCGTGAGCAGTTCTTC. This sequence encodes CASSPMTGDREQFF.

J is TRBJ2-3 and V is TRBV6-1; 7 nucleotides match TRBD1. CDR1 is MNHNS and CDR2 is SASEGT in the germline V gene. With 6 bases clipped from V and 4 bases from J, the junction kept 13 bases outside the gene matches. This CDR3 spans 16 amino acids. CDR3 in amino acids: CASSSPGQPRADTQYF. In nucleotides, the CDR3 is TGTGCCAGCAGCAGCCCGGGACAGCCGAGGGCAGATACGCAGTATTTT.

The chain uses TRBV20-1 and TRBJ1-1; D may be TRBD1 (5 bases). V was cut by 0 bases and J by 3 bases, with 8 bases left in between. This CDR3 region has 13 residues. Germline V gene data show CDR1 as DFQATT and CDR2 as SNEGSKA (reference sequence). The CDR3 sequence is CSAREQVDTEAFF. In nucleotides, the CDR3 is TGCAGTGCTAGAGAACAGGTGGACACTGAAGCTTTCTTT.